Each of the 10 T cell receptor beta chains below was sequenced from the same sample in a study of T-cell reconstitution after alpha-beta-depleted transplantation in children. The library targeted TCRbeta and was prepared with unique molecular identifiers. TCRdb re-analysed the PCR reads in MiXCR, keeping a single row per CDR3 protein. The sample includes hundreds of thousands of distinct CDR3 sequences, roughly 14% seen only once; the top ten take around 0.79%. This sample comprised PBMCs, obtained before TCRalphabeta/CD19-depleted stem cell transplant. These receptor sequences come from a girl under 10 years old with congenital amegakaryocytic thrombocytopenia, due to receive a stem cell transplant.

The chain couples TRBV7-9 to TRBJ2-2, with D possibly matching TRBD2 (5 bases). Germline V lookup: CDR1 SEHNR, CDR2 FQNEAQ (reference sequence). The CDR3 runs to 15 residues. Trimming shortened V by 5 bases and J by 2 bases, and 12 bases separated the two germline ends. CDR3: CASSPSGLNTGELFF. The CDR3 DNA reads as TGTGCCAGCAGCCCATCTGGACTCAACACCGGGGAGCTGTTTTTT.

This clonotype showed up just a few times. This CDR3 reads CSARRGQGGSYEQYF. As DNA, the CDR3 is TGCAGTGCTAGGCGGGGACAGGGAGGGTCCTACGAGCAGTACTTC. The rearrangement uses TRBV20-1 and TRBJ2-7; TRBD1 aligns across 9 bases. The V gene's germline CDR1 is DFQATT and CDR2 SNEGSKA (reference sequence). CDR3 length equals 15 residues. V was clipped by 3 bases and J by 1 base; unmatched bases: 7.

Only a few counts were recorded for this clonotype. The chain joins TRBV11-2 to TRBJ2-7, with TRBD2 identical over 8 bases. The germline V gene has CDR1 SGHAT and CDR2 FQNNGV. CDR3 size: 17 residues. V shed 0 bases, J shed 3 bases, and the junction held 10 bases outside the gene matches. The CDR3: CASSLDQGLGILYEQYF. The CDR3 DNA follows: TGTGCCAGCAGCTTAGATCAGGGACTAGGAATCCTCTACGAGCAGTACTTC.

This clonotype was seen at least ten times. The junction departs from the called germline gene at one end, perhaps through a read error. This chain connects TRBV5-1 to TRBJ2-1, with 8 bases lining up with TRBD1. Per germline, CDR1 SGHRS and CDR2 YFSETQ. The CDR3 length is 15 residues. As DNA, the CDR3 is TGCGCCAGCACCTTGACAGGGGACCCCCTACTTTGGCAGTTCTTC. Its protein is CASTLTGDPLLWQFF.

This clonotype was seen just once. The chain employs TRBV18 and TRBJ2-2, with 9 bases that match TRBD1. The CDR3 is 16 amino acids. V shed 4 bases, J shed 4 bases, and the junction held 7 bases outside the gene matches. The V gene's germline CDR1 is KGHSH and CDR2 LQKENI. This chain's CDR3 is CASSLSGTGITGELFF. The CDR3 bases are TGTGCCAGCTCACTATCCGGGACAGGGATCACCGGGGAGCTGTTTTTT.

The sample holds many counts of this clonotype. The gene calls are TRBV29-1 and TRBJ2-5; the match to TRBD2 covers 7 bases. V lost 7 bases and J lost 5; bases outside the gene matches: 10. The CDR3 length is 13 residues. CDR1 SQVTM and CDR2 ANQGSEA come from the germline V gene. DNA of the CDR3: TGCAGCGCCACTAGCGTAGAGGGGGAGACCCAGTACTTC. This sequence encodes CSATSVEGETQYF.

This clonotype has just a few counts. The chain couples TRBV10-2 to TRBJ2-1; D not certain. V was cut by 0 bases and J by 8 bases, with 2 bases left in between. The CDR3 is 11 residues long. Germline lookup yields CDR1 WSHSY and CDR2 SAAADI. This CDR3 reads CASSESHEQFF. The CDR3 DNA reads as TGCGCCAGCAGTGAGTCTCATGAGCAGTTCTTC.

This clonotype was counted many times. The chain is built from TRBV29-1 and TRBJ2-1, with TRBD2 matching 7 bases. Unmatched junction bases numbered 5, after V lost 6 bases and J lost 3 bases. Germline V gene data show CDR1 as SQVTM and CDR2 as ANQGSEA. There are 13 residues in the CDR3. CDR3 loop: CSVERGNYNEQFF. CDR3 DNA sequence: TGCAGCGTAGAGCGGGGAAACTACAATGAGCAGTTCTTC.

The chain is built from TRBV20-1 and TRBJ2-7; 12 bases line up with TRBD2. The CDR3 runs 14 residues. The J segment lost 4 bases and the V segment lost 3 bases, leaving 4 bases of the junction unmatched. In germline, CDR1 is DFQATT, CDR2 SNEGSKA (reference sequence). The CDR3 here is CSASGLAGIYEQYF. CDR3 sequence (DNA): TGCAGTGCTAGCGGACTAGCGGGAATTTACGAGCAGTACTTC.

This clonotype was seen ten or more times. This rearrangement joins TRBV29-1 to TRBJ2-7, with D perhaps matching TRBD1 (5 bases). CDR1 and CDR2 from the germline V gene are SQVTM and ANQGSEA. The CDR3 runs 12 residues. V was pared by 6 bases and J by 1 base, with 10 bases between. The CDR3 loop reads CSVGGASYEQYF. CDR3 bases: TGCAGCGTCGGTGGGGCGTCCTACGAGCAGTACTTC.